What follows are 27 T cell receptor beta chains derived from one specimen sequenced in a study of shared clonotypes between healthy human individuals. Selected positively for CCR7 and CD45RO-negative, naive CD8 cells excluded terminally differentiated effector memory CD45RA+ cells. TCRdb's table, derived via immunoSEQ multiplex PCR, lists solely in-frame clones and lacks some. The repertoire holds about 2.2 million clones, with roughly 91% as singletons. Sequencing was performed on naive CD8+ T cells from PBMCs. The receptors were gathered from a man aged 18 to 29 in good health. Some clones in this sample may be carry-over from other donors' samples.

The chain is built from TRBV5-4 and TRBJ1-2, with D possibly TRBD1 on 6 matching bases. The CDR3 is 14 amino acids. Trimming removed 5 bases at V and 5 bases at J, with 16 bases between. Germline CDR1 SGHNT, CDR2 YYREEE (reference sequence). CDR3 sequence (DNA): TGTGCCAGCAGACTAGCGGGACAAGCTTATGGCTACACCTTC. This encodes CASRLAGQAYGYTF. The variable domain in full, completed from reference TRBV5-4 and TRBJ1-2, reads ETGVTQSPTHLIKTRGQQVTLRCSSQSGHNTVSWYQQALGQGPQFIFQYYREEENGRGNFPPRFSGLQFPNYSSELNVNALELDDSALYLCASRLAGQAYGYTFGSGTRLTVV.

The chain joins TRBV4-2 to TRBJ2-1; the D gene is possibly TRBD1 (5 bases). The CDR3 contains 12 residues. Per the germline V gene, CDR1 is LGHNA and CDR2 is YNFKEQ. V lost 6 bases, J lost 4 bases, and 7 bases lay in between. CDR3 in DNA: TGTGCCAGCAGGTCAGGGTACAATGAGCAGTTCTTC. Protein product: CASRSGYNEQFF.

The chain links TRBV7-2 to TRBJ2-7, with 11 bases fitting TRBD1. CDR3 length equals 15 residues. Trimming cost V 5 bases and J 7 bases; bases outside gene matches: 10. The germline V gene has CDR1 SGHTA and CDR2 FQGNSA. CDR3 in DNA: TGTGCCAGCAGCGGATGGGACAGGGGGAATCCGGAGCAGTACTTC. This translates into CASSGWDRGNPEQYF.

This chain uses TRBV7-6 with TRBJ2-5, with TRBD1 matching 8 bases. The germline V gene has CDR1 SGHVS and CDR2 FNYEAQ. V dropped 1 base and J dropped 4; count of bases not matched to a gene: 5. The CDR3 is 15 residues long. The CDR3 DNA follows: TGTGCCAGCAGCTTAGTGGACAGGGAGTCAGAGACCCAGTACTTC. This encodes CASSLVDRESETQYF.

This chain joins TRBV28 and TRBJ2-7; the match to TRBD1 covers 7 bases. This CDR3 region has 16 residues. CDR1 and CDR2 (germline): MDHEN, SYDVKM. V was pared by 6 bases and J by 1 base, with 12 bases of the junction left unmatched. This chain's CDR3 is CASSYNSDRTSYEQYF. DNA for the CDR3: TGTGCCAGCAGCTATAACTCGGACAGGACATCCTACGAGCAGTACTTC.

The chain is built from TRBV5-4 and TRBJ1-5; D perhaps matches TRBD1 (5 bases). The CDR3 has 15 residues. CDR1 and CDR2 (germline): SGHNT, YYREEE (reference sequence). The V end was cut by 4 bases, the J end by 6 bases, with 17 bases between. CDR3 sequence: CASSDDQGPPQPQHF. The CDR3 bases are TGTGCCAGCAGCGATGACCAGGGCCCCCCTCAGCCCCAGCATTTT. Full variable domain (outside the CDR3, taken from reference TRBV5-4 and TRBJ1-5): ETGVTQSPTHLIKTRGQQVTLRCSSQSGHNTVSWYQQALGQGPQFIFQYYREEENGRGNFPPRFSGLQFPNYSSELNVNALELDDSALYLCASSDDQGPPQPQHFGDGTRLSIL.

The genes are TRBV18 and TRBJ2-7; D tentatively fits TRBD1 or TRBD2 (5 bases each). This CDR3 contains 17 residues. The V end lost 3 bases, the J end lost 4 bases, and 22 bases lay between the germline ends. Looked up from germline, CDR1 is KGHSH and CDR2 is LQKENI. The CDR3: CASSPSSELGRIYEQYF. As DNA, the CDR3 is TGTGCCAGCTCACCGTCTTCCGAATTGGGACGGATATACGAGCAGTACTTC.

This sequence joins TRBV6-6 and TRBJ2-1; possibly TRBD1 for D (5 bases). The V and J ends lost 11 bases and 8 bases respectively, with 19 bases between them. Germline assignment: CDR1 MNHNY and CDR2 SVGAGI (reference sequence). CDR3 length: 13 amino acids. The chain's CDR3 is CAATQGAWDEQFF. DNA for the CDR3: TGTGCCGCTACCCAAGGGGCCTGGGATGAGCAGTTCTTC.

Concerning this clone: The sample carries other DNA sequences with the same CDR3. V and J are TRBV7-9 and TRBJ2-7; 8 positions match TRBD1. Germline-derived CDR1 and CDR2 are SEHNR and FQNEAQ (reference sequence). There are 15 residues in the CDR3. The junction had 6 bases not matched to a gene; V was cut back by 1 base and J by 4 bases. The CDR3 nucleotides are TGTGCCAGCAGCTTAGTAGGACAGGGTGCGTACGAGCAGTACTTC. Protein product: CASSLVGQGAYEQYF.

The chain is built from TRBV4-3 and TRBJ2-7, with 10 bases matching TRBD2. This CDR3 is 16 amino acids long. V shed 0 bases and J 6 bases; nucleotides not matched to a gene: 8. Germline CDR1 reads LGHNA; CDR2 reads YSLEER. CDR3 bases: TGCGCCAGCAGCCAAGATCCAGCGGGAGGGCCTGGCGAGCAGTACTTC. This translates into CASSQDPAGGPGEQYF.

This chain uses TRBV27 with TRBJ2-7; TRBD1 aligns across 8 bases. The CDR3 extends over 16 amino acids. Germline CDR1 is MNHEY and CDR2 is SMNVEV (reference sequence). Germline trimming cut 5 bases from V and 2 bases from J; bases unmatched to any gene: 11. The CDR3, as DNA: TGTGCCAGCAGTCTACCTGGGACAGGACTAACCTACGAGCAGTACTTC. Its translation: CASSLPGTGLTYEQYF.

This clone was detected once. The chain links TRBV7-2 to TRBJ1-1, with 8 positions matching TRBD1. Germline values: CDR1 SGHTA, CDR2 FQGNSA. This CDR3 region has 16 residues. Losses at the gene ends were 5 bases for V and 4 bases for J; bases not matched to a gene: 12. CDR3 coding DNA: TGTGCCAGCAGCCCGGACAGGGACGAGTTAGGCACTGAAGCTTTCTTT. Translating it yields CASSPDRDELGTEAFF.

This sequence joins TRBV7-9 and TRBJ2-1; D uncertain. The germline gives CDR1 SEHNR, CDR2 FQNEAQ (reference sequence). This CDR3 has 16 residues. Trimming stripped 0 bases from V and 5 bases from J, with 14 bases between. DNA of the CDR3: TGTGCCAGCAGCTTAGCGCCGGTAGAGAGCCACAATGAGCAGTTCTTC. It yields the protein CASSLAPVESHNEQFF.

J is TRBJ2-1 and V is TRBV19, with a weak D call TRBD2 (5 bases). Trimming took 3 bases from V and 7 from J, leaving 16 bases between them. Germline assignment: CDR1 LNHDA and CDR2 SQIVND (reference sequence). CDR3 length: 15 amino acids. CDR3 nucleotide sequence: TGTGCCAGTAGTATTATGGGCGGGCTATTAAATGAGCAGTTCTTC. This sequence encodes CASSIMGGLLNEQFF.

This clone was observed a handful of times. The V call is TRBV4-1, the J call TRBJ2-1, with D unclear. V shed 4 bases and J shed 5 bases, with 15 bases lying between them. CDR1 is MGHRA, CDR2 YSYEKL, per germline. The CDR3 consists of 15 residues. CDR3 amino acids: CASSRQIDLNNEQFF. CDR3 DNA sequence: TGCGCCAGCAGCCGCCAGATAGACTTGAACAATGAGCAGTTCTTC.

This chain uses TRBV5-5 with TRBJ2-7; 12 bases are shared with TRBD2. Trimming took 4 bases from V and 3 from J; bases not matched to a gene: 5. CDR3 length equals 15 residues. Per the germline V gene, CDR1 is SGHKS and CDR2 is YYEKEE (reference sequence). CDR3 coding DNA: TGTGCCAGCAGCGGTGGACTAGCGGGAATCTACGAGCAGTACTTC. This codes for CASSGGLAGIYEQYF.

Of note for this clone: The sample holds other DNA sequences that translate to the same CDR3. This chain connects TRBV19 to TRBJ1-5, with a weak D call TRBD1 (5 bases). The V end lost 5 bases, the J end lost 7 bases, and 6 bases lay between the germline ends. The CDR3 extends over 11 amino acids. Germline V gene lookup returns CDR1 LNHDA and CDR2 SQIVND (reference sequence). DNA for the CDR3: TGTGCCAGTAGTGCAGGGCAGCCCCAGCATTTT. It codes for CASSAGQPQHF.

This sequence joins TRBV4-3 and TRBJ2-3; 14 bases are a match to TRBD2. The CDR3 loop spans 18 amino acids. The germline V gene encodes CDR1 LGHNA and CDR2 YSLEER. J was trimmed by 4 bases and V by 0 bases; bases with no gene match: 6. This CDR3 reads CASSQEIGLAGGPDTQYF. In DNA form, the CDR3 reads TGCGCCAGCAGCCAAGAAATTGGACTAGCGGGAGGCCCAGATACGCAGTATTTT.

A word on this clone: The sample has other DNA sequences that encode this CDR3 too. The chain combines TRBV27 with TRBJ2-7, with D perhaps TRBD1 (5 bases). V was cut by 2 bases and J by 5 bases, with 7 bases left in between. In germline, CDR1 is MNHEY, CDR2 SMNVEV (reference sequence). CDR3 size: 12 residues. CDR3 sequence (DNA): TGTGCCAGCAGTTTAGACAGTCACGAGCAGTACTTC. Translation: CASSLDSHEQYF.

The chain couples TRBV29-1 to TRBJ2-3; tentatively, D is TRBD2 (6 bases). The V gene lost 1 base and the J gene lost 2 bases, with 10 bases spanning the gap. The CDR3 is 14 residues long. Per the germline V gene, CDR1 is SQVTM and CDR2 is ANQGSEA. Written as DNA, the CDR3 is TGCAGCGTTGAAGGATGGCGGGACACAGATACGCAGTATTTT. It yields the protein CSVEGWRDTDTQYF.

This clone has just one count. The identical CDR3 is also encoded by other nucleotide sequences in the sample. The chain carries TRBV2 and TRBJ1-5, with TRBD1 as a possible D gene (6 bases). Germline V gives CDR1 SNHLY, CDR2 FYNNEI. The CDR3 sequence is 13 residues long. Trimming removed 4 bases from V and 2 bases from J, with 6 bases in between. DNA of the CDR3: TGTGCCAGCAGTGGACAGGGCAATCAGCCCCAGCATTTT. The encoded protein is CASSGQGNQPQHF.

The V gene is TRBV4-1, the J gene TRBJ1-5; unclear D gene. Trimming took off 1 base at V and 9 bases at J, with 16 bases between the two ends. The CDR3 is 15 amino acids. Germline loops: CDR1 MGHRA, CDR2 YSYEKL. The CDR3 coding sequence is TGCGCCAGCAGCCAAGGGGCCGCGGACTTTAGGCCCCAGCATTTT. Residues: CASSQGAADFRPQHF.

This chain links TRBV11-1 with TRBJ2-7; D is unclear. Germline lookup yields CDR1 SGHAT and CDR2 FQDESV (reference sequence). Trimming shortened V by 6 bases and J by 4 bases, and 13 bases separated the two germline ends. This CDR3 has 13 residues. The chain's CDR3 is CASSARESYEQYF. For the CDR3, the DNA is TGTGCCAGCAGTGCACGAGAGTCTTACGAGCAGTACTTC.

Regarding this clone: Other DNA sequences in the sample encode the same CDR3. The genes are TRBV7-9 and TRBJ1-6; 9 nucleotides agree with TRBD1. The ends lost 5 bases at V and 5 bases at J; junction bases unmatched: 4. Germline V lookup: CDR1 SEHNR, CDR2 FQNEAQ (reference sequence). The CDR3 sequence is 15 residues long. The CDR3 reads CASSPRTGDNSPLHF. CDR3 sequence (DNA): TGTGCCAGCAGCCCCCGGACAGGGGATAATTCACCCCTCCACTTT.

This clone appeared once. The V gene is TRBV7-6, the J gene TRBJ2-3, with 7 bases fitting TRBD2. The CDR3 extends over 15 amino acids. In germline, CDR1 is SGHVS, CDR2 FNYEAQ. V lost 2 bases and J lost 5; bases outside the gene matches: 7. CDR3 protein: CASSLYAGVVDTQYF. The CDR3 DNA reads TGTGCCAGCAGCTTATACGCGGGAGTGGTAGATACGCAGTATTTT.

The rearrangement uses TRBV4-3 and TRBJ2-7, with no clear D. Germline V gene sequence: CDR1 LGHNA, CDR2 YSLEER. Trimming left V 1 base short and J 2 bases short, with 15 bases between. The length of the CDR3 is 16 residues. CDR3 coding DNA: TGCGCCAGCAGCCAAGGACTCGGGCCTTTTCCCTACGAGCAGTACTTC. It yields the protein CASSQGLGPFPYEQYF.

The rearrangement links TRBV6-1 to TRBJ1-2; 9 bases fit TRBD1. The trim removed 8 bases at V and 5 bases at J, leaving 9 bases unmatched. The CDR3 length is 14 residues. The V gene's germline CDR1 is MNHNS and CDR2 SASEGT. The CDR3 loop is CASFPPGTGYGYTF. CDR3 nucleotide sequence: TGTGCCAGCTTCCCTCCCGGGACAGGGTATGGCTACACCTTC.